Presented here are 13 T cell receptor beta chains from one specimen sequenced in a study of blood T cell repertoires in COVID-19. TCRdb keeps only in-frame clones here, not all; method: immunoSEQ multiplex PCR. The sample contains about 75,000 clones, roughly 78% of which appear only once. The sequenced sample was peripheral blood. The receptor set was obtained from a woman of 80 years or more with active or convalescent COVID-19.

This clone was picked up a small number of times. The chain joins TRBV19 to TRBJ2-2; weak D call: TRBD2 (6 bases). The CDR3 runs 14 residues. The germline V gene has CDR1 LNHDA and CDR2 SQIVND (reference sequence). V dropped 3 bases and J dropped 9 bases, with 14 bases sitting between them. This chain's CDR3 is CASSIRELNRELFF. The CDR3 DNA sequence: TGTGCCAGTAGTATCCGGGAGCTTAACCGGGAGCTGTTTTTT.

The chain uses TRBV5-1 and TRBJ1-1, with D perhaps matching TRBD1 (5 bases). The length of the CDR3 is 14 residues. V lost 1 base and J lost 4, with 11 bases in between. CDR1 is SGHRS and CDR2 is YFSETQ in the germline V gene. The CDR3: CASSLRGVSTEAFF. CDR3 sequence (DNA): TGCGCCAGCAGCTTGCGGGGGGTCAGCACTGAAGCTTTCTTT.

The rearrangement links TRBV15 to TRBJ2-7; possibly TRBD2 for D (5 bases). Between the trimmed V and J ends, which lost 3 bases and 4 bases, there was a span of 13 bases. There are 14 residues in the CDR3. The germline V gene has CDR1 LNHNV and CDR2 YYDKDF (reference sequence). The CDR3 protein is CATSSGVTTYEQYF. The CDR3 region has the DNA TGTGCCACCAGCAGCGGGGTTACAACTTACGAGCAGTACTTC.

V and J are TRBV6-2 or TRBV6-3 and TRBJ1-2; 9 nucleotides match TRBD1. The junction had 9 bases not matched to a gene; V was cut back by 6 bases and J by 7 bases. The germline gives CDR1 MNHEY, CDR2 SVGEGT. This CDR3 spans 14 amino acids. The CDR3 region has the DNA TGTGCCAGCAGCCACCGACAGGGGGTTACTGGCTACACCTTC. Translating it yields CASSHRQGVTGYTF.

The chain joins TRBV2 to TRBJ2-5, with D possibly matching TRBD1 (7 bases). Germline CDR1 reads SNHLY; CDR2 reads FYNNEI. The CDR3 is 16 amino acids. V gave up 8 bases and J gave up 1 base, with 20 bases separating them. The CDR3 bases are TGTGCCAGCCACCGGGAAAGGGGGCGGGGCCAAGAGACCCAGTACTTC. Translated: CASHRERGRGQETQYF.

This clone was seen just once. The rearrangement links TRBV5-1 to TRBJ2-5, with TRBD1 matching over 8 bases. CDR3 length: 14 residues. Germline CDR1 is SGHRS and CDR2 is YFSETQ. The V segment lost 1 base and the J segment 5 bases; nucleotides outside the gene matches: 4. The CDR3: CASSLTGGRETQYF. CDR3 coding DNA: TGCGCCAGCAGCTTGACAGGGGGGAGGGAGACCCAGTACTTC.

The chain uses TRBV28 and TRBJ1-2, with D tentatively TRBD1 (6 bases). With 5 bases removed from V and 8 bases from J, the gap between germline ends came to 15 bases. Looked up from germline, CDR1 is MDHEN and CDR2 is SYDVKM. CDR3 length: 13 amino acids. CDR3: CASSLGGRLGYTF. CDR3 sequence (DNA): TGTGCCAGCAGTCTGGGGGGGCGGCTGGGCTACACCTTC.

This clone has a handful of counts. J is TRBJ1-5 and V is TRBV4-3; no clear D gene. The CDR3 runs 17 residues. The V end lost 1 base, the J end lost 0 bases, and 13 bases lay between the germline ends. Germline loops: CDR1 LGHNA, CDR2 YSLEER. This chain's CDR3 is CASSQGVQHTSNQPQHF. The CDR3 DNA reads TGCGCCAGCAGCCAAGGGGTACAGCATACTAGCAATCAGCCCCAGCATTTT.

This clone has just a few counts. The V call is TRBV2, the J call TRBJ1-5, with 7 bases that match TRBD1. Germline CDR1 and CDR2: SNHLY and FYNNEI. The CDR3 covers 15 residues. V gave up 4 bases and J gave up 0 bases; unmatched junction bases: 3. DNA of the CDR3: TGTGCCAGCAGTGGGACAGGCTATAGCAATCAGCCCCAGCATTTT. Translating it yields CASSGTGYSNQPQHF.

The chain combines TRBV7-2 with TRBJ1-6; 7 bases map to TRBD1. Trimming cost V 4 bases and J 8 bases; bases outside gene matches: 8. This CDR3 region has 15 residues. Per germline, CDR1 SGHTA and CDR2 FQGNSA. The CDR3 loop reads CASSSDRAGYSPLHF. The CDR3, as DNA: TGTGCCAGCAGCTCCGACAGGGCAGGGTATTCACCCCTCCACTTT.

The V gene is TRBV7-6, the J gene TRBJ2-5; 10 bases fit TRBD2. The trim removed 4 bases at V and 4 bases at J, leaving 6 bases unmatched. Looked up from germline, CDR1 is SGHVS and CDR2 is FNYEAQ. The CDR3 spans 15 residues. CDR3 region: CASSSGLAFGETQYF. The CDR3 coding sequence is TGTGCCAGCAGCTCGGGACTAGCGTTCGGAGAGACCCAGTACTTC.

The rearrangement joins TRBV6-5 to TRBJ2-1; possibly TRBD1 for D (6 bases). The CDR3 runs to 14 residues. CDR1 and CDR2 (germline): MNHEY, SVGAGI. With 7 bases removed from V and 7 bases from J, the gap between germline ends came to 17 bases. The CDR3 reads CASISPTGRNEQFF. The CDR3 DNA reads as TGTGCCAGCATTTCCCCGACAGGTCGGAATGAGCAGTTCTTC.

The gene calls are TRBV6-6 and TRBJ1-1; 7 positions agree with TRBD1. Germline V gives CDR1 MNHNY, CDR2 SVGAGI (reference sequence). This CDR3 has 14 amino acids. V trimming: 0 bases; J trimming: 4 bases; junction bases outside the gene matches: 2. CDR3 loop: CASSYSGTATEAFF. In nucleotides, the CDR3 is TGTGCCAGCAGTTACTCCGGGACAGCCACTGAAGCTTTCTTT.